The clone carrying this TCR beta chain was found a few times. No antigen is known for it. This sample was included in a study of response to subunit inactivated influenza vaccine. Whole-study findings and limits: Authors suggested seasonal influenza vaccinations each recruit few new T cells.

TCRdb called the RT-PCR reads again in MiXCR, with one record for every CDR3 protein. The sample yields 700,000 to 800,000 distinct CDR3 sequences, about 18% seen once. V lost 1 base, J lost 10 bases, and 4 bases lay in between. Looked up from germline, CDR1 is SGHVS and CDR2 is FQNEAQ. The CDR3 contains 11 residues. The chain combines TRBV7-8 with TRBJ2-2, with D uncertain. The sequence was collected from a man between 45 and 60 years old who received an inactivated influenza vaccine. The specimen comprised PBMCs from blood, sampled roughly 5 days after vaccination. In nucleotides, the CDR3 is TGTGCCAGCAGCTTAGGGGTGGAGCTGTTTTTT. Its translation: CASSLGVELFF.